A single sample gave rise to the 24 T cell receptor beta chains below, sequenced in a study of shared clonotypes between healthy human individuals. Measured with immunoSEQ multiplex PCR; TCRdb has only the in-frame clones, and not every one. Of around 1,000,000 clones listed, roughly 80% were seen once; the top ten hold roughly 0.83%. The sequenced sample was memory CD4+ T cells from PBMCs. Subset in this sample: CD45RA-negative fraction. Receptor source: a man between 18 and 29 years old in good health. Some clones in this sample may be carry-over from other donors' samples.

V and J are TRBV6-6 and TRBJ2-2; D is unclear. In germline, CDR1 is MNHNY, CDR2 SVGAGI (reference sequence). CDR3 size: 14 residues. The ends were cut back, 7 bases at V and 1 base at J, with 10 bases in the middle. The CDR3 loop is CASTSTGNTGELFF. The DNA for the CDR3 is TGTGCCAGCACTTCGACGGGGAACACCGGGGAGCTGTTTTTT.

This sequence joins TRBV28 and TRBJ2-1, with 7 bases that match TRBD2. The junction had 9 bases not matched to a gene; V was cut back by 5 bases and J by 8 bases. This CDR3 contains 14 residues. CDR1 and CDR2 (germline): MDHEN, SYDVKM. The CDR3 DNA follows: TGTGCCAGCAGTACCCCGCGACTAGCCGATGAGCAGTTCTTC. It translates to CASSTPRLADEQFF.

This chain joins TRBV7-2 and TRBJ1-1; tentative D call: TRBD1 (5 bases). Trimming cost V 0 bases and J 11 bases, with 19 bases left between them. The CDR3 has 15 residues. The V gene's germline CDR1 is SGHTA and CDR2 FQGNSA. DNA for the CDR3: TGTGCCAGCAGCTTAGCGTCTCGACCTCCGGGGGACGCTTTCTTT. Its protein product is CASSLASRPPGDAFF.

This sequence joins TRBV5-1 and TRBJ2-7, with D tentatively TRBD1 (6 bases). V lost 4 bases and J lost 5, with 22 bases in between. CDR3 length: 16 amino acids. The germline gives CDR1 SGHRS, CDR2 YFSETQ. As DNA, the CDR3 is TGCGCCAGCAGCGGGGGCAGGGGCCTCCCCGGGGACGAGCAGTACTTC. It specifies CASSGGRGLPGDEQYF.

CDR3 residues: CASSQGKGGQPQHF. The CDR3 DNA follows: TGTGCCAGCAGCCAAGGTAAAGGAGGTCAGCCCCAGCATTTT. The genes are TRBV7-6 and TRBJ1-5; D not resolved. The CDR3 covers 14 residues. Between the trimmed V and J ends, which lost 5 bases and 6 bases, there was a span of 14 bases. Per the germline V gene, CDR1 is SGHVS and CDR2 is FNYEAQ.

The chain combines TRBV5-1 with TRBJ2-5; D unresolved. Trimming removed 0 bases at V and 5 bases at J, with 5 bases between. Germline V gene data show CDR1 as SGHRS and CDR2 as YFSETQ. This CDR3 region has 12 residues. This CDR3 is CASSLAFETQYF. The CDR3 bases are TGCGCCAGCAGCTTGGCCTTCGAGACCCAGTACTTC.

The CDR3 sequence: CASSDQGAANYGYTF. The CDR3 nucleotides are TGTGCCAGCTCCGACCAGGGAGCAGCTAACTATGGCTACACCTTC. V and J are TRBV18 and TRBJ1-2; maybe TRBD1 (5 bases). Per the germline V gene, CDR1 is KGHSH and CDR2 is LQKENI. This CDR3 region has 15 residues. With 6 bases removed from V and 0 bases from J, the gap between germline ends came to 14 bases.

The rearrangement links TRBV5-6 to TRBJ1-3, with D unclear. CDR3 length equals 15 residues. The germline gives CDR1 SGHDT, CDR2 YYEEEE. V shed 2 bases and J shed 4 bases, with 13 bases lying between them. CDR3 DNA sequence: TGTGCCAGCAGCTTACAGCAGGCTACGGGAAACACCATATATTTT. This encodes CASSLQQATGNTIYF.

The rearrangement uses TRBV4-3 and TRBJ2-7; D unclear. V lost 3 bases, J lost 3 bases, and 24 bases lay in between. This CDR3 contains 18 residues. Germline lookup yields CDR1 LGHNA and CDR2 YSLEER. The CDR3 nucleotides read TGCGCCAGCAGCCAGAATGTCCGGTGCCCGTTGTGGTTCTACGAGCAGTACTTC. It specifies CASSQNVRCPLWFYEQYF.

The chain links TRBV7-6 to TRBJ1-6; D gene ambiguous. The CDR3 length is 14 residues. CDR1 is SGHVS, CDR2 FNYEAQ, per germline. V dropped 4 bases and J dropped 7 bases, with 11 bases sitting between them. The CDR3 nucleotides are TGTGCCAGCAGCTCTCTAACTGGGAATTCACCCCTCCACTTT. This encodes CASSSLTGNSPLHF.

This clone was seen more than once but under ten times. J is TRBJ1-3 and V is TRBV5-6, with TRBD1 identical over 9 bases. With V trimmed by 0 bases and J by 6 bases, 1 base remained unmatched. CDR1 SGHDT and CDR2 YYEEEE come from the germline V gene. The CDR3 has 14 residues. The chain's CDR3 is CASSLGTGENTIYF. The CDR3 DNA reads TGTGCCAGCAGCTTGGGGACAGGGGAAAACACCATATATTTT.

This clone was found a few times. The chain employs TRBV7-2 and TRBJ2-6; D is unclear. This CDR3 region has 15 residues. Trimming shortened V by 5 bases and J by 0 bases, and 8 bases separated the two germline ends. Germline CDR1 reads SGHTA; CDR2 reads FQGNSA. CDR3 nucleotides: TGTGCCAGCAGCAACTTCCACTCTGGGGCCAACGTCCTGACTTTC. It codes for CASSNFHSGANVLTF.

The V call is TRBV28, the J call TRBJ1-2, with D tentatively TRBD1 (6 bases). Trimming removed 3 bases at V and 0 bases at J, with 11 bases between. This CDR3 spans 15 amino acids. Germline CDR1 is MDHEN and CDR2 is SYDVKM. This CDR3 reads CASSFWGASNYGYTF. The CDR3 nucleotides read TGTGCCAGCAGTTTTTGGGGGGCGTCTAACTATGGCTACACCTTC.

This chain joins TRBV5-1 and TRBJ2-7; perhaps D is TRBD1 or TRBD2 (5 bases each). CDR3 length: 15 residues. Germline V lookup: CDR1 SGHRS, CDR2 YFSETQ. V gave up 4 bases and J gave up 4 bases, with 18 bases separating them. The DNA of the CDR3 is TGCGCCAGCAGCAGCCGGGACGCCGGGGTTTACGAGCAGTACTTC. Its protein is CASSSRDAGVYEQYF.

In this sample, this clone turned up a few times. CDR3 protein: CASSPTRTFTNTGELFF. The CDR3 DNA follows: TGTGCCAGCAGTCCCACCCGGACATTCACGAACACCGGGGAGCTGTTTTTT. V is TRBV28 and J is TRBJ2-2, with D possibly being TRBD1 (5 bases). V was shortened by 5 bases and J by 0 bases, with 16 bases between the two germline ends. Germline CDR1 reads MDHEN; CDR2 reads SYDVKM. The CDR3 is 17 residues long. The full variable domain, its missing parts supplied by reference TRBV28 and TRBJ2-2, is DVKVTQSSRYLVKRTGEKVFLECVQDMDHENMFWYRQDPGLGLRLIYFSYDVKMKEKGDIPEGYSVSREKKERFSLILESASTNQTSMYLCASSPTRTFTNTGELFFGEGSRLTVL.

This clone has ten or more counts. The chain employs TRBV5-4 and TRBJ2-3; weak D call: TRBD2 (6 bases). Germline V gene data show CDR1 as SGHNT and CDR2 as YYREEE (reference sequence). V gave up 1 base and J gave up 0 bases, with 12 bases separating them. The CDR3 is 16 residues long. CDR3 DNA: TGTGCCAGCAGCTTGTTTCGTGGGACTAGCACAGATACGCAGTATTTT. It is translated as CASSLFRGTSTDTQYF.

Notes on this clone: A much larger clone differs from this one at a single base, so this may be a read error. The same CDR3 is also encoded by other DNA sequences in this sample. The genes are TRBV30 and TRBJ1-1; D gene ambiguous. Germline V gene lookup returns CDR1 GTSNPN and CDR2 SVGIG (reference sequence). This CDR3 comprises 13 residues. V was cut by 4 bases and J by 1 base, with 10 bases left in between. DNA of the CDR3: TGTGCCTGGAATAGGCTGGGGAACACTGAAGCTTTCTTT. This gives the protein CAWNRLGNTEAFF.

This clone was detected only a few times. The CDR3 loop reads CASSDAELTEAFF. The CDR3 DNA reads TGTGCCAGCAGTGATGCCGAACTCACTGAAGCTTTCTTT. The chain joins TRBV2 to TRBJ1-1; no reliable D call. Germline V gene data show CDR1 as SNHLY and CDR2 as FYNNEI. This CDR3 region has 13 residues. V shed 3 bases and J shed 4 bases, with 9 bases lying between them.

The chain is built from TRBV5-1 and TRBJ2-2; 11 bases fit TRBD2. With 6 bases clipped from V and 2 bases from J, the junction kept 3 bases outside the gene matches. There are 15 residues in the CDR3. Germline V CDR1 and CDR2: SGHRS, YFSETQ. This CDR3 is CASTGTSGNTGELFF. CDR3 bases: TGCGCCAGCACCGGGACTAGCGGAAACACCGGGGAGCTGTTTTTT. The whole variable domain, filled in from reference TRBV5-1 and TRBJ2-2, reads KAGVTQTPRYLIKTRGQQVTLSCSPISGHRSVSWYQQTPGQGLQFLFEYFSETQRNKGNFPGRFSGRQFSNSRSEMNVSTLELGDSALYLCASTGTSGNTGELFFGEGSRLTVL.

This rearrangement joins TRBV10-3 to TRBJ2-7, with 7 bases fitting TRBD1. This CDR3 has 12 amino acids. Germline V gene data show CDR1 as ENHRY and CDR2 as SYGVKD. V trimming: 2 bases; J trimming: 12 bases; junction bases outside the gene matches: 7. The CDR3 DNA reads as TGTGCCATCAGTGAGACCGACAGGGTTCCGTACTTC. Its translation: CAISETDRVPYF.

The chain couples TRBV28 to TRBJ1-1; the match to TRBD1 covers 7 bases. The germline gives CDR1 MDHEN, CDR2 SYDVKM. CDR3 length equals 14 residues. V was clipped by 7 bases and J by 8 bases; unmatched bases: 13. CDR3 residues: CASTDRVKVVEAFF. In nucleotides, the CDR3 is TGTGCCAGCACCGACAGGGTTAAAGTTGTGGAAGCTTTCTTT. The complete variable domain, with remaining parts taken from reference TRBV28 and TRBJ1-1, reads DVKVTQSSRYLVKRTGEKVFLECVQDMDHENMFWYRQDPGLGLRLIYFSYDVKMKEKGDIPEGYSVSREKKERFSLILESASTNQTSMYLCASTDRVKVVEAFFGQGTRLTVV.

The rearrangement links TRBV7-9 to TRBJ2-2; the D is unclear. The germline V gene encodes CDR1 SEHNR and CDR2 FQNEAQ (reference sequence). The CDR3 totals 15 residues. The V gene lost 1 base and the J gene lost 14 bases, with 20 bases spanning the gap. The CDR3 here is CASSLDVGSPRRLFF. Here the CDR3 DNA reads TGTGCCAGCAGCTTAGATGTCGGGTCGCCTAGAAGACTGTTTTTT.

This chain links TRBV7-7 with TRBJ2-1; 7 nucleotides align to TRBD2. The germline V gene encodes CDR1 SSHAT and CDR2 FNYEAQ (reference sequence). Trimming removed 5 bases from V and 0 bases from J; junction bases left unmatched: 4. The CDR3 has 15 amino acids. The CDR3 nucleotides read TGTGCCAGCAGCCCTGGCGGGAGCTCCTACAATGAGCAGTTCTTC. As protein: CASSPGGSSYNEQFF.

As for this clone: This specimen includes other DNA sequences encoding the same CDR3. The gene calls are TRBV20-1 and TRBJ1-5; no clear D. This CDR3 contains 11 residues. Trimming took off 3 bases at V and 2 bases at J, with 2 bases between the two ends. Germline V gives CDR1 DFQATT, CDR2 SNEGSKA (reference sequence). The chain's CDR3 is CSASRNQPQHF. The CDR3 coding sequence is TGCAGTGCTAGCCGCAATCAGCCCCAGCATTTT.